This T cell receptor (beta chain) is from a study of T cell responses to AZD1222 COVID-19 vaccine. Points on this clone: Its antigen is as yet unknown.

Method: immunoSEQ multiplex PCR; TCRdb's copy keeps in-frame clones and lacks some. The sample includes under 200,000 clones, about 91% of them seen just once. Study-wide results and limits: Clonal diversity was possibly underestimated, and the donors were mostly white British, with more females.

The input for sequencing was peripheral blood, taken on day 0 of AZD1222 vaccination. The clonotype was recovered from an adult in good health.

CDR3 sequence: CATPRGSGTEAFF. For the CDR3, the DNA is TGTGCCACGCCCCGGGGGTCTGGGACTGAAGCTTTCTTT. The V gene is TRBV6-6, the J gene TRBJ1-1; tentatively, D is TRBD1 (5 bases). The CDR3 is 13 residues long. Trimming stripped 10 bases from V and 5 bases from J, with 17 bases between. Germline V gives CDR1 MNHNY, CDR2 SVGAGI (reference sequence).